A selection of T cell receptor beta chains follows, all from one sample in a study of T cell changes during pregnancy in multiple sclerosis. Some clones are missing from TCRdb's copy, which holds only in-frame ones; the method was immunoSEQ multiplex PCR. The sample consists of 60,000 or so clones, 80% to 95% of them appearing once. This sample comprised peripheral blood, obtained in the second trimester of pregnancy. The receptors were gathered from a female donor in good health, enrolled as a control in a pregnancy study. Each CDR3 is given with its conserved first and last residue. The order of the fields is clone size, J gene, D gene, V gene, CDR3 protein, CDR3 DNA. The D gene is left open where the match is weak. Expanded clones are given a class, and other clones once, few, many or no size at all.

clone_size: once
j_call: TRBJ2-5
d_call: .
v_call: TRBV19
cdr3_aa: CASAERSTGKQETQYF
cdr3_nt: TGTGCCAGCGCGGAGAGATCGACAGGAAAACAAGAGACCCAGTACTTC

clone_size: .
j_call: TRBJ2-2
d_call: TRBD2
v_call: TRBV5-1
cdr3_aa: CASSRTSGNAGELFF
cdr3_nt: TGCGCCAGCAGCCGGACTAGTGGGAACGCCGGGGAGCTGTTTTTT

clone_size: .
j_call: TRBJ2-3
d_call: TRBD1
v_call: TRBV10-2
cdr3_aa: CASSEWQGADTQYF
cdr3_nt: TGCGCCAGCAGTGAGTGGCAGGGGGCGGATACGCAGTATTTT

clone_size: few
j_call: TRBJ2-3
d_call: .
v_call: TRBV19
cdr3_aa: CASSIRTGTDTQYF
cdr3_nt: TGTGCCAGTAGTATCCGGACAGGCACAGATACGCAGTATTTT

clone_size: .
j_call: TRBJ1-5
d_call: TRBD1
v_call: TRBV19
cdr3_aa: CASSIRDRNQPQHF
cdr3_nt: TGTGCCAGTAGTATCCGGGACAGAAATCAGCCCCAGCATTTT

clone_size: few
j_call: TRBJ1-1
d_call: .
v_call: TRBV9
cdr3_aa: CASSSQGHLSEAFF
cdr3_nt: TGTGCCAGCAGCTCCCAGGGACATTTGAGTGAAGCTTTCTTT

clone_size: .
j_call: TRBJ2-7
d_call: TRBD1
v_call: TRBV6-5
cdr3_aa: CASSQTGDEQYF
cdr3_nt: TGTGCCAGCAGCCAGACAGGGGATGAGCAGTACTTC

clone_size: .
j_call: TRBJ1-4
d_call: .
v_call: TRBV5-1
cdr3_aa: CASSPQASNEKLFF
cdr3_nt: TGCGCCAGCAGCCCACAGGCCTCTAATGAAAAACTGTTTTTT

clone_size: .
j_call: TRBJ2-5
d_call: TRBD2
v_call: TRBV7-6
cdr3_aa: CASRGGEETQYF
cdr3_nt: TGTGCCAGCAGGGGGGGGGAAGAGACCCAGTACTTC

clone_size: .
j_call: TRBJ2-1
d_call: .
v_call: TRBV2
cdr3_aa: CASRERSYNEQFF
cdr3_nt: TGTGCCAGCAGGGAACGGTCTTACAATGAGCAGTTCTTC

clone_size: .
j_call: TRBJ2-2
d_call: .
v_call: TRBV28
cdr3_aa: CASSSERVHGELFF
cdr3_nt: TGTGCCAGCAGTTCTGAGCGGGTGCACGGGGAGCTGTTTTTT

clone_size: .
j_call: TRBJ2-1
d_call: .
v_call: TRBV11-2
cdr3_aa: CASSLEGGTYNEQFF
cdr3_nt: TGTGCCAGCAGCTTAGAAGGGGGAACCTACAATGAGCAGTTCTTC

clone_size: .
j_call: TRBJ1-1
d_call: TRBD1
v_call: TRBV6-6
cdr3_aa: CASRPNTGGTEAFF
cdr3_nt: TGTGCCAGCAGACCTAATACAGGGGGAACTGAAGCTTTCTTT

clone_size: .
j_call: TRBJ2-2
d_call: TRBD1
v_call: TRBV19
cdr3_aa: CASRFHVRDRGTGELFF
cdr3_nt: TGTGCCAGTAGGTTTCACGTCCGGGACAGGGGCACCGGGGAGCTGTTTTTT

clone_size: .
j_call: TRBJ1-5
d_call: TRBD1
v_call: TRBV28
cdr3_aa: CASSPTSGQGAQPQHF
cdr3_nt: TGTGCCAGCAGTCCTACCTCCGGACAGGGCGCTCAGCCCCAGCATTTT

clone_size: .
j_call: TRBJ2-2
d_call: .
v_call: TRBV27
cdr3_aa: CASISTGLAINTGELFF
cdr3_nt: TGTGCCAGCATCTCCACGGGGCTAGCGATTAACACCGGGGAGCTGTTTTTT

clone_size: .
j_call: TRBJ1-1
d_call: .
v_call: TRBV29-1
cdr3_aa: CSVDRVLVTEAFF
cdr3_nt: TGCAGCGTTGACAGGGTTCTAGTCACTGAAGCTTTCTTT

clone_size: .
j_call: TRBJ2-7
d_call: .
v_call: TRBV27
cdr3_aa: CASSWGGPVEQYF
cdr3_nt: TGTGCCAGCAGTTGGGGGGGCCCCGTCGAGCAGTACTTC

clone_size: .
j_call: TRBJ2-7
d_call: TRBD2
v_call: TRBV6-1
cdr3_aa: CASTPGLAAYEQYF
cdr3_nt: TGTGCCAGCACCCCGGGACTAGCGGCTTACGAGCAGTACTTC

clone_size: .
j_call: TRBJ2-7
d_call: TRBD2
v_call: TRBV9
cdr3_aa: CASSSGLAGAYEQYF
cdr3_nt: TGTGCCAGCAGCTCCGGACTAGCGGGTGCCTACGAGCAGTACTTC

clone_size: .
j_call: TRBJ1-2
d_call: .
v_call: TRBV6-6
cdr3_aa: CASSSGLNYGYTF
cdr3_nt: TGTGCCAGCAGTTCCGGACTGAACTATGGCTACACCTTC

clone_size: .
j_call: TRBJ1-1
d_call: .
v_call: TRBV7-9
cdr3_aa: CASSLSTGQRTEAFF
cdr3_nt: TGTGCCAGCAGCCTAAGCACCGGACAGCGCACTGAAGCTTTCTTT

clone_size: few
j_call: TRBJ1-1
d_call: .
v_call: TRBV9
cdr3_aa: CASSSEEGTEAFF
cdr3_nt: TGTGCCAGCAGCTCCGAAGAGGGCACTGAAGCTTTCTTT

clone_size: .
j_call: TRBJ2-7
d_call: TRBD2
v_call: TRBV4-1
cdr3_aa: CASSPWATGGPYEQYF
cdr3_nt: TGCGCCAGCAGCCCCTGGGCTACGGGAGGGCCCTACGAGCAGTACTTC

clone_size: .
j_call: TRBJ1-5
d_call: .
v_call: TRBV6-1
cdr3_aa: CASSRYSNQPQHF
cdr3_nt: TGTGCCAGCAGCAGATATAGCAATCAGCCCCAGCATTTT